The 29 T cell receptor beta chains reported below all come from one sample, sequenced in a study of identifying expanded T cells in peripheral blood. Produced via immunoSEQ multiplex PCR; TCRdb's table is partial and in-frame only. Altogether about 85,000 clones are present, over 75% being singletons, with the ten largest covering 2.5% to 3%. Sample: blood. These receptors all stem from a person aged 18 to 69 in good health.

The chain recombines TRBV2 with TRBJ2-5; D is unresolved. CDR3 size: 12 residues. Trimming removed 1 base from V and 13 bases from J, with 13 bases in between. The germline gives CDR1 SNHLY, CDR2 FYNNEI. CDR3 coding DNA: TGTGCCAGCAGTGAAGAGTACTCCCACCGGTACTTC. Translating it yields CASSEEYSHRYF.

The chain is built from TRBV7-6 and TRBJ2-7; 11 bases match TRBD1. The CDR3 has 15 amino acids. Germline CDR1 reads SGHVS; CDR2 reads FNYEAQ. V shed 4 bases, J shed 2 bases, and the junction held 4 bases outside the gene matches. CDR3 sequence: CASSSRTGGAYEQYF. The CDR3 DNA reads TGTGCCAGCAGCTCCCGGACAGGGGGCGCCTACGAGCAGTACTTC.

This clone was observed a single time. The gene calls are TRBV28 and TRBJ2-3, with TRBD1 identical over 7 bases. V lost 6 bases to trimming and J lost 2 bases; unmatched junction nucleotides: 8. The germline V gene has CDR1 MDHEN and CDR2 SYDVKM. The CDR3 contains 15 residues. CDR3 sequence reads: CASSGTGANTDTQYF. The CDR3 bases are TGTGCCAGCAGCGGAACAGGGGCTAACACAGATACGCAGTATTTT. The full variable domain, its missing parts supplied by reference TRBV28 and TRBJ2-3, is DVKVTQSSRYLVKRTGEKVFLECVQDMDHENMFWYRQDPGLGLRLIYFSYDVKMKEKGDIPEGYSVSREKKERFSLILESASTNQTSMYLCASSGTGANTDTQYFGPGTRLTVL.

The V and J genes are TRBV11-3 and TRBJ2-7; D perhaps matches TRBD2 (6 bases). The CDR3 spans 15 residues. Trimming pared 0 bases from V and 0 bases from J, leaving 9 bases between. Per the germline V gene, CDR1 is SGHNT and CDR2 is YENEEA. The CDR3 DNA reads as TGTGCCAGCAGCTTAGATGGGACTCTCTCCTACGAGCAGTACTTC. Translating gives CASSLDGTLSYEQYF.

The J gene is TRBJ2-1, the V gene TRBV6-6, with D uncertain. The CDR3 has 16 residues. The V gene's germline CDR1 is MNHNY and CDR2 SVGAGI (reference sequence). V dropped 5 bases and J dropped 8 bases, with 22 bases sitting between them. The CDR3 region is CASSPDGREVGYEQFF. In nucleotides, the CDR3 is TGTGCCAGCAGTCCTGACGGACGAGAGGTCGGATATGAGCAGTTCTTC.

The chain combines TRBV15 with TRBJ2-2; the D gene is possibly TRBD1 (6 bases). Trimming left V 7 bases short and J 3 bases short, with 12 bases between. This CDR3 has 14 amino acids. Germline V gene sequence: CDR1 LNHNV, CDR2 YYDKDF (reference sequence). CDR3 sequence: CATKRAGDTGELFF. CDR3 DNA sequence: TGTGCCACCAAACGCGCAGGGGACACCGGGGAGCTGTTTTTT.

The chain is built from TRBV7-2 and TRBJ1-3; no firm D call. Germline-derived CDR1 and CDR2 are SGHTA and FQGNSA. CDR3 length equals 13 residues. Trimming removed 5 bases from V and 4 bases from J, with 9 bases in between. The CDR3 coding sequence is TGTGCCAGCAGCCCCCTCATAGGAAACACCATATATTTT. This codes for CASSPLIGNTIYF.

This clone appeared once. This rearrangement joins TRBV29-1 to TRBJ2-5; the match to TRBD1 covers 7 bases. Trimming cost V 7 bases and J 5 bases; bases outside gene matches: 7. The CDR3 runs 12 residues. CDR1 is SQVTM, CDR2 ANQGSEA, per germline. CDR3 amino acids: CSARETGETQYF. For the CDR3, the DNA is TGCAGCGCCCGTGAGACAGGGGAGACCCAGTACTTC.

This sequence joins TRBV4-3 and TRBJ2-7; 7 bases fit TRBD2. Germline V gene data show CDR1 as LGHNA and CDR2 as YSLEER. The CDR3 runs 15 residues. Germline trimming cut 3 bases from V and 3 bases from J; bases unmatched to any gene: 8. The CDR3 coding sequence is TGCGCCAGCAGCCATGGAACGGGACTAAGCTACGAGCAGTACTTC. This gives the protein CASSHGTGLSYEQYF.

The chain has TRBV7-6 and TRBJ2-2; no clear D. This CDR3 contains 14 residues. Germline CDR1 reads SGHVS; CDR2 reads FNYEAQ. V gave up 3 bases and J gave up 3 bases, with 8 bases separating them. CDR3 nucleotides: TGTGCCAGCAGCTTGTACTCCTACACCGGGGAGCTGTTTTTT. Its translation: CASSLYSYTGELFF.

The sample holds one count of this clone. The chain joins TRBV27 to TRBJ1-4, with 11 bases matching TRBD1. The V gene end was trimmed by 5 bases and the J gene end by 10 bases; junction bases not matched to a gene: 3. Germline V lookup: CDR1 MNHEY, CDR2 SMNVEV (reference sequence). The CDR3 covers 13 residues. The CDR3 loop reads CASSKGQGGKLFF. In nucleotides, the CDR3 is TGTGCCAGCAGTAAGGGACAGGGGGGAAAACTGTTTTTT.

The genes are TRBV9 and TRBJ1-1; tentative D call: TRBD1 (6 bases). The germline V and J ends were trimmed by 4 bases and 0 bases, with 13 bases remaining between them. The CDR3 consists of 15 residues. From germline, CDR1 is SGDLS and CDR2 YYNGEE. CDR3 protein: CASSPFGQMNTEAFF. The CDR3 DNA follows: TGTGCCAGCAGCCCGTTCGGACAGATGAACACTGAAGCTTTCTTT.

The CDR3 sequence: CASSRTPGQALEGYTF. CDR3 DNA: TGTGCCAGCAGCCGAACCCCGGGACAGGCCTTGGAGGGCTACACCTTC. The chain employs TRBV7-9 and TRBJ1-2; the match to TRBD1 covers 8 bases. This CDR3 is built from 16 residues. The V and J ends lost 5 bases and 8 bases, in that order; junction bases with no gene match: 16. CDR1 is SEHNR and CDR2 is FQNEAQ in the germline V gene (reference sequence).

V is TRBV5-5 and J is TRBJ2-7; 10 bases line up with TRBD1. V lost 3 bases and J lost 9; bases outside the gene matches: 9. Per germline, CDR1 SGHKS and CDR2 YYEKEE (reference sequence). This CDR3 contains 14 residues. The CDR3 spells CASSSTGTGEWQYF. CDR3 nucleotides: TGTGCCAGCAGCTCCACCGGGACAGGGGAGTGGCAGTACTTC.

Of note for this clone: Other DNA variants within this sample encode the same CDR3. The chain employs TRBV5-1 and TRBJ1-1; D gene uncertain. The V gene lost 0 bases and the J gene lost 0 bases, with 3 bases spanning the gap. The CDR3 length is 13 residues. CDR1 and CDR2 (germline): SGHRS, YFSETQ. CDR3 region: CASSLAVNTEAFF. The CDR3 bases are TGCGCCAGCAGCTTGGCAGTGAACACTGAAGCTTTCTTT. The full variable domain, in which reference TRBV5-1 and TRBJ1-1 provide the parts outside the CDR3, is KAGVTQTPRYLIKTRGQQVTLSCSPISGHRSVSWYQQTPGQGLQFLFEYFSETQRNKGNFPGRFSGRQFSNSRSEMNVSTLELGDSALYLCASSLAVNTEAFFGQGTRLTVV.

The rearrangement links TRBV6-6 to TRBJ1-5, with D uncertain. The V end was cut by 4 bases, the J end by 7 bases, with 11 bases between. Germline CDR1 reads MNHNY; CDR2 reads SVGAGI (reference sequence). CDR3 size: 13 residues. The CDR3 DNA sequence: TGTGCCAGCAGTTTTGGTCGGCGGCAGCCCCAGCATTTT. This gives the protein CASSFGRRQPQHF.

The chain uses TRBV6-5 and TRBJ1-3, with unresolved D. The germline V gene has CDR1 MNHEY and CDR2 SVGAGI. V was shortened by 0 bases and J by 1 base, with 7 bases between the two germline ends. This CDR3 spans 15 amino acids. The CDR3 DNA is TGTGCCAGCAGTTACTCGTTACAATCTGGAAACACCATATATTTT. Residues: CASSYSLQSGNTIYF.

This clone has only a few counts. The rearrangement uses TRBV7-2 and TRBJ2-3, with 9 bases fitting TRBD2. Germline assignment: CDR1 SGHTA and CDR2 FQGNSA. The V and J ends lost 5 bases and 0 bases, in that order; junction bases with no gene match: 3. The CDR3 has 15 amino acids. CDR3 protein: CASSPSGVSTDTQYF. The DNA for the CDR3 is TGTGCCAGCAGCCCTAGCGGGGTAAGCACAGATACGCAGTATTTT.

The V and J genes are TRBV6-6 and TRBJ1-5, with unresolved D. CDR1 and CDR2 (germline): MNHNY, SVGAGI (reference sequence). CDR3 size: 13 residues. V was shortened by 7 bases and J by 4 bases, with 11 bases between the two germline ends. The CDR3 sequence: CASNSVGNQPQHF. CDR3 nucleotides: TGTGCCAGCAACTCCGTGGGGAATCAGCCCCAGCATTTT.

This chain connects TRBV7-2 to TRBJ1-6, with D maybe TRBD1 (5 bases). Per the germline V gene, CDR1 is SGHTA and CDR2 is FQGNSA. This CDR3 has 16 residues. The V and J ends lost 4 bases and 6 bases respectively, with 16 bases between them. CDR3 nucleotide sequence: TGTGCCAGCAGCTCTAGGGCGGGGACGGTTAATTCACCCCTCCACTTT. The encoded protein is CASSSRAGTVNSPLHF.

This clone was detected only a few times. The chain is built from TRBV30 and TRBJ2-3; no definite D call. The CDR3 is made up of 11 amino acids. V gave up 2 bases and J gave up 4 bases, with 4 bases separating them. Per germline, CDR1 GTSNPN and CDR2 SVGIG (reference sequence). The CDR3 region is CAWSRPDTQYF. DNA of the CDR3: TGTGCCTGGAGTAGGCCAGATACGCAGTATTTT.

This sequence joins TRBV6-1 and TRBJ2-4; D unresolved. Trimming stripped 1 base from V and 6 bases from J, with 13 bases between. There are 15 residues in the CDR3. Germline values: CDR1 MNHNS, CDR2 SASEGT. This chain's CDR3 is CASSEDHQAGNIQYF. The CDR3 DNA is TGTGCCAGCAGTGAAGACCACCAGGCAGGAAACATTCAGTACTTC.

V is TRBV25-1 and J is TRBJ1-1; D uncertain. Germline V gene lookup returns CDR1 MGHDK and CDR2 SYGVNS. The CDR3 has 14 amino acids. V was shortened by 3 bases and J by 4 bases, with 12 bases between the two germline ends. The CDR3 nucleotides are TGTGCCAGCAGTGAGTCCCCGGGGAGCACTGAAGCTTTCTTT. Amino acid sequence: CASSESPGSTEAFF.

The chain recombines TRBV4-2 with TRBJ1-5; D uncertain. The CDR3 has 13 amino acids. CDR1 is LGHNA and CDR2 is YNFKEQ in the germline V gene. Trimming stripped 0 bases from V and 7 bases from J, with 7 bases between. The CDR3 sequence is CASSQESGQPQHF. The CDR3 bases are TGTGCCAGCAGCCAAGAGAGCGGCCAGCCCCAGCATTTT.

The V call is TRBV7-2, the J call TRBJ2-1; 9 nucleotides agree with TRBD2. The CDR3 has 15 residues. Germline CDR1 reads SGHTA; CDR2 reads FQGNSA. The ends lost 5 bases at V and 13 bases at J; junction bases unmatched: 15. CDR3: CASSTRGLAAIIQFF. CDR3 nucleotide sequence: TGTGCCAGCAGCACCCGGGGACTAGCTGCAATTATTCAGTTCTTC. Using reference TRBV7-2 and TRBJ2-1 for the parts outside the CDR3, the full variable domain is GAGVSQSPSNKVTEKGKDVELRCDPISGHTALYWYRQSLGQGLEFLIYFQGNSAPDKSGLPSDRFSAERTGGSVSTLTIQRTQQEDSAVYLCASSTRGLAAIIQFFGPGTRLTVL.

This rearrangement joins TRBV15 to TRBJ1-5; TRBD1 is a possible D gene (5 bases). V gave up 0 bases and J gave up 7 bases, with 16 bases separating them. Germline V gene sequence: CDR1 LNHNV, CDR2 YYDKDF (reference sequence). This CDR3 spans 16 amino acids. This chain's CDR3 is CATSRDQKGIKQPQHF. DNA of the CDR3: TGTGCCACCAGCAGAGATCAGAAGGGGATCAAGCAGCCCCAGCATTTT.

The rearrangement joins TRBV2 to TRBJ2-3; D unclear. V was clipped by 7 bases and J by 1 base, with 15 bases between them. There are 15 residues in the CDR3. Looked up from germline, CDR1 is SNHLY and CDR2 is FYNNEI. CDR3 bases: TGTGCCAGCACCTCCGCCTTCTGGGGCACAGATACGCAGTATTTT. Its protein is CASTSAFWGTDTQYF.

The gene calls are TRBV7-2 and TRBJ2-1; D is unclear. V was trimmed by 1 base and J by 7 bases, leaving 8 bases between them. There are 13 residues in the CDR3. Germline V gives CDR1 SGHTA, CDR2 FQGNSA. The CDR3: CASSLVGTNEQFF. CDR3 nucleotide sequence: TGTGCCAGCAGCTTAGTTGGAACAAATGAGCAGTTCTTC.

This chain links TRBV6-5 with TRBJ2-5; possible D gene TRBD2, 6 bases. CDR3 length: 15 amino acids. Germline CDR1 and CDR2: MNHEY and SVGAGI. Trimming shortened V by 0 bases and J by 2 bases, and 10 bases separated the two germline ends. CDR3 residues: CASSYSGGGQETQYF. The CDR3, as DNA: TGTGCCAGCAGTTACTCGGGTGGGGGGCAAGAGACCCAGTACTTC.